This T cell receptor beta chain was observed in a study of blood T cell repertoires in COVID-19. The wider study: Some COVID-19 samples were acute and others convalescent; all came from the United States, Italy and Spain.

In terms of age and location, participants ranged from about 18 to 95 years and lived in under 30 US areas. Symptom resolution, clearance, or two negative PCRs marked the recovered donors of Cohort 3. Libraries were prepared by immunoSEQ multiplex PCR; TCRdb keeps only in-frame clonotypes and omits some of them. The sample holds roughly 340,000 clones, 80% to 90% seen once. Germline V gene lookup returns CDR1 SGHVS and CDR2 FQNEAQ. This CDR3 has 16 residues. Trimming left V 0 bases short and J 0 bases short, with 11 bases between. The rearrangement uses TRBV7-8 and TRBJ1-2; weak D call: TRBD1 (5 bases). Sequencing used PBMCs or T cells enriched from blood (not recorded which). This TCR derives from a man in his late teens or twenties who had recovered from COVID-19. The DNA for the CDR3 is TGTGCCAGCAGCTTAGCGTACGGGGGAGCTAACTATGGCTACACCTTC. Its translation: CASSLAYGGANYGYTF.